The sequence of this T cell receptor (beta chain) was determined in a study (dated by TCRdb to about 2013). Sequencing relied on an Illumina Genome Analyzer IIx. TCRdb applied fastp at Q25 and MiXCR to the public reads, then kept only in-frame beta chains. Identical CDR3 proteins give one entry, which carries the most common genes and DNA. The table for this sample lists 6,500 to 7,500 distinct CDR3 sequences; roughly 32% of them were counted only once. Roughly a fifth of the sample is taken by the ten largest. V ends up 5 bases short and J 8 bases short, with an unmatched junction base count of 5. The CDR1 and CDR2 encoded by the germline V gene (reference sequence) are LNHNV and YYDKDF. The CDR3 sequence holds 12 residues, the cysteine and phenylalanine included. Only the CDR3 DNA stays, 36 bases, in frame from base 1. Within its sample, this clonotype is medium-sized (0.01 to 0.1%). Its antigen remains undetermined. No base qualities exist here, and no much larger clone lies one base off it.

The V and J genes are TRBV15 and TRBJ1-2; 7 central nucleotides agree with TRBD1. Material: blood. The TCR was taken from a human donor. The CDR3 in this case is CATSVLRGGYTF. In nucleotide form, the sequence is TGTGCCACCAGCGTCCTCAGGGGGGGCTACACCTTC. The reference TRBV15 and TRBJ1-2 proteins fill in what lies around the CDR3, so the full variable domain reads DAMVIQNPRYQVTQFGKPVTLSCSQTLNHNVMYWYQQKSSQAPKLLFHYYDKDFNNEADTPDNFQSRRPNTSFCFLDIRSPGLGDTAMYLCATSVLRGGYTFGSGTRLTVV.